Listed below are T cell receptor beta chains from one sample, sequenced in a study of graft-versus-host responses after intestinal transplantation. TCRdb keeps only in-frame clones here, not all; method: immunoSEQ multiplex PCR. The sample lists 20,000 to 25,000 clones; over 35% were seen once. The material was alloreactive CD8+ T cells from a mixed lymphocyte reaction culture, obtained before transplantation. The receptor set was obtained from a human patient who was an organ donor for intestinal transplantation. CDR3s include the opening cysteine and the closing phenylalanine or tryptophan. The D gene is left open where the match is weak. Where a row states a size, it is once, few, many or the class of an expanded clone; other rows omit it.

V gene	D gene	J gene	clone size	CDR3 protein	CDR3 DNA
TRBV7-2	-	TRBJ2-3	few	CASSSRHPGDTQYF	TGTGCCAGCAGCTCCCGACACCCGGGGGATACGCAGTATTTT
TRBV7-2	TRBD2	TRBJ2-3	-	CASSLGGRADTQYF	TGTGCCAGCAGCTTAGGCGGGAGGGCAGATACGCAGTATTTT
TRBV4-1	TRBD2	TRBJ2-1	-	CASSSEPASGSGGEQFF	TGCGCCAGCAGCTCTGAGCCCGCTAGCGGGAGTGGAGGTGAGCAGTTCTTC
TRBV13	TRBD2	TRBJ2-1	-	CASSPRGDPSRGEQFF	TGTGCCAGCAGCCCCCGGGGGGACCCTTCCCGTGGTGAGCAGTTCTTC
TRBV28	-	TRBJ1-5	once	CASSLIGSRTIPYSNQPQHF	TGTGCCAGCAGTTTAATCGGGTCCAGGACCATACCTTATAGCAATCAGCCCCAGCATTTT
TRBV29-1	-	TRBJ2-2	few	CSGFEAQTGELFF	TGCAGCGGCTTCGAGGCCCAGACCGGGGAGCTGTTTTTT
TRBV9	TRBD1	TRBJ2-3	-	CASSVGTGGTDTQYF	TGTGCCAGCAGCGTAGGGACAGGGGGCACAGATACGCAGTATTTT
TRBV9	-	TRBJ2-1	few	CASSVGGVEQFF	TGTGCCAGCAGCGTAGGTGGGGTTGAGCAGTTCTTC
TRBV6-5	-	TRBJ2-7	-	CASSYDGYEQYF	TGTGCCAGCAGTTACGACGGGTACGAGCAGTACTTC
TRBV4-2	-	TRBJ1-2	few	CASSAWASPNYGYTF	TGTGCCAGCAGCGCCTGGGCGAGTCCTAACTATGGCTACACCTTC
TRBV9	-	TRBJ1-1	-	CASSVAENTEAFF	TGTGCCAGCAGCGTAGCAGAGAACACTGAAGCTTTCTTT
TRBV7-9	-	TRBJ1-2	-	CASSLDTGLDYGYTF	TGTGCCAGCAGCCTTGATACAGGGTTGGACTATGGCTACACCTTC
TRBV19	-	TRBJ2-2	few	CASSIMSGYTGELFF	TGTGCCAGTAGTATAATGTCGGGATACACCGGGGAGCTGTTTTTT
TRBV19	-	TRBJ2-7	few	CASSNGPQHYEQYF	TGTGCCAGTAGTAACGGGCCACAGCACTACGAGCAGTACTTC
TRBV28	TRBD2	TRBJ2-1	-	CASSHTGLDAEQFF	TGTGCCAGCAGTCATACCGGACTAGATGCTGAGCAGTTCTTC
TRBV5-4	-	TRBJ2-3	few	CASSLTGGSTDTQYF	TGTGCCAGCAGCCTGACTGGGGGTAGCACAGATACGCAGTATTTT
TRBV7-2	TRBD1	TRBJ2-7	-	CASSWDRAYEQYF	TGTGCCAGCAGCTGGGACAGGGCCTACGAGCAGTACTTC
TRBV30	TRBD2	TRBJ2-7	-	CAWSGSGGYEQYF	TGTGCCTGGAGTGGGAGCGGGGGGTACGAGCAGTACTTC
TRBV10-3	-	TRBJ2-2	medium-sized	CAISESTRPRRPNTGELFF	TGTGCCATCAGTGAGTCGACCCGGCCTCGGCGGCCGAACACCGGGGAGCTGTTTTTT
TRBV27	-	TRBJ2-3	few	CASSWGADTQYF	TGTGCCAGCAGTTGGGGGGCAGATACGCAGTATTTT
TRBV6-5	-	TRBJ2-7	medium-sized	CASSYVSGYEQYF	TGTGCCAGCAGTTACGTCTCGGGCTACGAGCAGTACTTC
TRBV28	-	TRBJ1-4	-	CASTERQPTNEKLFF	TGTGCCAGCACCGAACGCCAACCAACTAATGAAAAACTGTTTTTT
TRBV4-1	-	TRBJ2-3	-	CASSQDYSGASTDTQYF	TGCGCCAGCAGCCAAGATTATTCCGGGGCGAGCACAGATACGCAGTATTTT
TRBV23-1	TRBD1	TRBJ2-7	-	CASSQLRPRGQGTEQYF	TGCGCCAGCAGTCAATTAAGGCCCAGGGGACAGGGAACCGAGCAGTACTTC
TRBV7-8	TRBD2	TRBJ2-1	few	CASSFRGAGVDFYNEQFF	TGTGCCAGCAGCTTCCGAGGAGCGGGAGTCGACTTTTACAATGAGCAGTTCTTC
TRBV7-2	TRBD2	TRBJ2-7	-	CASSPLAGGNYEQYF	TGTGCCAGCAGCCCCTTAGCGGGAGGAAACTACGAGCAGTACTTC
TRBV10-1	-	TRBJ1-4	-	CASSESPGDNEKLFF	TGCGCCAGCAGTGAGTCGCCGGGGGATAATGAAAAACTGTTTTTT
TRBV4-2	-	TRBJ1-1	few	CASSSSTDGHHPEAFF	TGTGCCAGCAGTTCAAGCACAGATGGCCACCACCCTGAAGCTTTCTTT
TRBV19	-	TRBJ1-3	-	CASTSALHRASGNTIYF	TGTGCCAGTACGTCTGCTCTCCACAGGGCCTCTGGAAACACCATATATTTT
TRBV4-1	-	TRBJ2-1	-	CASSQQKTGPVNNEQFF	TGCGCCAGCAGCCAACAAAAAACGGGACCAGTAAACAATGAGCAGTTCTTC
TRBV5-7	-	TRBJ1-2	few	CASSLDISYGYTF	TGTGCCAGCAGCTTGGACATTAGTTATGGCTACACCTTC
TRBV5-8	TRBD1	TRBJ2-7	-	CASSWGQGTEQYF	TGTGCCAGCAGCTGGGGACAGGGAACCGAGCAGTACTTC
TRBV27	TRBD1	TRBJ1-2	-	CASSRQGDEGGYGYTF	TGTGCCAGCAGTCGACAGGGGGACGAAGGGGGCTATGGCTACACCTTC
TRBV28	TRBD2	TRBJ2-2	few	CASSFAGDTGELFF	TGTGCCAGCAGTTTTGCGGGGGACACCGGGGAGCTGTTTTTT
TRBV27	-	TRBJ1-1	-	CASSIGGPTEAFF	TGTGCCAGCAGTATTGGGGGTCCCACTGAAGCTTTCTTT
TRBV5-1	-	TRBJ2-5	-	CASSLSGTQYF	TGCGCCAGCAGCCTCTCCGGGACCCAGTACTTC
TRBV7-9	-	TRBJ2-6	-	CASSPWVPSGANVLTF	TGTGCCAGCAGCCCCTGGGTACCCTCTGGGGCCAACGTCCTGACTTTC
TRBV28	-	TRBJ2-7	-	CATRSGAYEQYF	TGTGCCACCAGGTCAGGAGCCTACGAGCAGTACTTC
TRBV6-4	-	TRBJ1-2	few	CASSDSTQEGRAYGYTF	TGTGCCAGCAGTGACTCGACCCAGGAAGGACGAGCCTATGGCTACACCTTC
TRBV10-2	TRBD2	TRBJ2-7	-	CASSATSSYEQYF	TGCGCCAGCAGTGCGACTAGCAGCTACGAGCAGTACTTC
TRBV11-2	TRBD2	TRBJ2-3	-	CASSIGVAGYTQYF	TGTGCCAGCAGCATTGGGGTAGCGGGGTATACGCAGTATTTT
TRBV4-3	-	TRBJ1-2	-	CASSLTGDNYGYTF	TGCGCCAGCAGCCTGACAGGAGATAACTATGGCTACACCTTC
TRBV2	-	TRBJ1-2	few	CASSPSNYGYTF	TGTGCCAGCAGTCCCTCAAACTATGGCTACACCTTC
TRBV7-9	-	TRBJ2-2	few	CASSGAGGRDTGELFF	TGTGCCAGCAGCGGCGCTGGCGGACGAGACACCGGGGAGCTGTTTTTT
TRBV4-2	-	TRBJ1-3	few	CASSHSTGTGNTIYF	TGTGCCAGCAGCCACTCCACAGGGACCGGAAACACCATATATTTT
TRBV5-1	TRBD1	TRBJ1-1	few	CASSLGQGSNTEAFF	TGCGCCAGCAGCTTGGGACAGGGGTCGAACACTGAAGCTTTCTTT
TRBV4-1	-	TRBJ1-1	-	CASSEYRLMNTEAFF	TGCGCCAGCAGCGAATACAGGCTAATGAACACTGAAGCTTTCTTT
TRBV4-1	-	TRBJ1-1	-	CASSQEPGAIGAFF	TGCGCCAGCAGCCAAGAGCCCGGTGCGATTGGAGCTTTCTTT
TRBV18	-	TRBJ2-7	few	CASSPRTESYEQYF	TGTGCCAGCTCACCAAGGACAGAGTCCTACGAGCAGTACTTC
TRBV30	-	TRBJ2-1	-	CAWSVTDNEQFF	TGTGCCTGGAGTGTTACTGACAATGAGCAGTTCTTC
TRBV2	TRBD1	TRBJ1-2	-	CASSDQGQGFGYTF	TGTGCCAGCAGTGATCAGGGACAGGGCTTCGGCTACACCTTC
TRBV14	-	TRBJ1-2	-	CASSQDSPASNYGYTF	TGTGCCAGCAGCCAAGATAGTCCGGCGAGTAACTATGGCTACACCTTC
TRBV5-1	-	TRBJ2-6	-	CASSLVGIADSLPSGANVLTF	TGCGCCAGCAGCTTGGTTGGGATCGCTGACAGCTTACCCTCTGGGGCCAACGTCCTGACTTTC
TRBV4-1	-	TRBJ1-1	few	CASSQAYGADTEAFF	TGTGCCAGCAGCCAAGCATACGGGGCCGACACTGAAGCTTTCTTT
TRBV4-2	-	TRBJ2-7	-	CASSPRGGGSNEQYF	TGTGCCAGCAGCCCCCGGGGAGGGGGTTCGAACGAGCAGTACTTC
TRBV6-5	-	TRBJ2-1	few	CASSYSTNEQFF	TGTGCCAGCAGTTACTCCACCAATGAGCAGTTCTTC
TRBV30	TRBD2	TRBJ2-7	-	CAWSVGLGRAYEQYF	TGTGCCTGGAGTGTAGGGTTGGGGAGGGCCTACGAGCAGTACTTC